The clone carrying this T cell receptor beta chain was detected many times. The antigen is unknown. The sample belongs to a study of early T cells in non-severe SARS-CoV-2 infection. About the research overall: Chains were not paired, and sequencing was done on bulk RNA from unsorted whole blood.

Study-level results: VDJdb matching favored anti-spike CD8 responses, missing private and CD4 specificities.

As part of library construction, unique molecular identifiers were attached to individual cDNA molecules. MiXCR, run by TCRdb on the 5' RACE reads, gives a single entry per CDR3 protein. Among under 30,000 distinct CDR3 sequences listed, about 4.5% were seen once. This clonotype originated in an adult who was a healthcare worker with PCR-confirmed SARS-CoV-2 infection or an uninfected control (not recorded which). Sequencing was performed on whole blood.

DNA for the CDR3: TGTGCCATCAGTTCAAGGACCAAGAGCTCCTACAATGAGCAGTTCTTC. This encodes CAISSRTKSSYNEQFF. V gene TRBV10-3 combines with J gene TRBJ2-1, with D unclear. The CDR3 is made up of 16 amino acids. In germline, CDR1 is ENHRY, CDR2 SYGVKD. V was trimmed by 5 bases and J by 0 bases, leaving 14 bases between them.